Shown below are 8 T cell receptor beta chains from a single sample sequenced in a study of shared clonotypes between healthy human individuals. In the naive CD8 group, cells lacked CD45RO and were positively selected for CCR7, so terminally differentiated effector memory CD45RA+ cells were left out. Some clones are missing from TCRdb's copy, which holds only in-frame ones; the method was immunoSEQ multiplex PCR. The sample holds over 800,000 clones, 85% to 95% seen once. The material sequenced was naive CD8+ T cells sorted from blood. The receptors shown here come from a man aged 25 to 45 in good health.

The rearrangement links TRBV2 to TRBJ2-7; a possible D gene is TRBD2 (10 bases). In germline, CDR1 is SNHLY, CDR2 FYNNEI. The V gene lost 7 bases and the J gene lost 5 bases, with 36 bases spanning the gap. The CDR3 runs 20 residues. CDR3: CASNAVPGTGSPSGSDEQYF. The CDR3 DNA follows: TGTGCCAGCAATGCCGTACCCGGGACAGGGTCGCCTAGCGGGAGTGACGAGCAGTACTTC.

The CDR3 sequence is CASSGQNPYEQYF. In DNA, the CDR3 is TGTGCCAGCAGCGGACAAAACCCCTACGAGCAGTACTTC. The rearrangement uses TRBV5-6 and TRBJ2-7, with D possibly TRBD1 on 5 matching bases. The CDR3 extends over 13 amino acids. Looked up from germline, CDR1 is SGHDT and CDR2 is YYEEEE. Trimming cost V 4 bases and J 2 bases, with 10 bases left between them.

The chain links TRBV9 to TRBJ1-2; a possible D gene is TRBD1 (6 bases). Trimming stripped 2 bases from V and 8 bases from J, with 13 bases between. This CDR3 is 13 amino acids long. CDR1 and CDR2 (germline): SGDLS, YYNGEE. For the CDR3, the DNA is TGTGCCAGCAGCGTCTCCAGGGGCGACGGCTACACCTTC. Its protein product is CASSVSRGDGYTF.

The chain joins TRBV28 to TRBJ2-2; 7 nucleotides match TRBD2. Germline CDR1 reads MDHEN; CDR2 reads SYDVKM. J lost 5 bases, V lost 4 bases, and 10 bases had no gene match. The CDR3 sequence is 16 residues long. The CDR3 coding sequence is TGTGCCAGCAGTTGGGAATGGACTAGAGGAACCGGGGAGCTGTTTTTT. Protein: CASSWEWTRGTGELFF.

This clone was detected once. The gene calls are TRBV29-1 and TRBJ1-1; the match to TRBD1 covers 7 bases. Germline V CDR1 and CDR2: SQVTM, ANQGSEA. This CDR3 spans 13 amino acids. Losses at the gene ends were 7 bases for V and 5 bases for J; bases not matched to a gene: 10. CDR3 bases: TGCAGCGGTCACAGGGGAGAAAATACTGAAGCTTTCTTT. Its protein product is CSGHRGENTEAFF.

The chain has TRBV27 and TRBJ1-5, with D hard to call. The CDR3 covers 13 residues. From germline, CDR1 is MNHEY and CDR2 SMNVEV (reference sequence). V lost 6 bases, J lost 2 bases, and 8 bases lay in between. The CDR3 loop is CASSRYGNQPQHF. The CDR3 DNA sequence: TGTGCCAGCAGCCGATATGGCAATCAGCCCCAGCATTTT.

CDR3: CATEGQGIPGNTIYF. For the CDR3, the DNA is TGTGCCACCGAGGGACAGGGAATACCTGGAAACACCATATATTTT. The chain recombines TRBV6-5 with TRBJ1-3; 9 positions match TRBD1. The CDR3 is 15 residues long. With V trimmed by 10 bases and J by 2 bases, 9 bases remained unmatched. Germline V CDR1 and CDR2: MNHEY, SVGAGI.

V gene TRBV28 combines with J gene TRBJ2-7; tentative D call: TRBD1 (5 bases). Germline values: CDR1 MDHEN, CDR2 SYDVKM. Trimming pared 2 bases from V and 4 bases from J, leaving 18 bases between. The CDR3 has 16 amino acids. Here the CDR3 reads CASSLRHRTVGYEQYF. CDR3 coding DNA: TGTGCCAGCAGTTTACGACACAGGACGGTAGGGTACGAGCAGTACTTC.